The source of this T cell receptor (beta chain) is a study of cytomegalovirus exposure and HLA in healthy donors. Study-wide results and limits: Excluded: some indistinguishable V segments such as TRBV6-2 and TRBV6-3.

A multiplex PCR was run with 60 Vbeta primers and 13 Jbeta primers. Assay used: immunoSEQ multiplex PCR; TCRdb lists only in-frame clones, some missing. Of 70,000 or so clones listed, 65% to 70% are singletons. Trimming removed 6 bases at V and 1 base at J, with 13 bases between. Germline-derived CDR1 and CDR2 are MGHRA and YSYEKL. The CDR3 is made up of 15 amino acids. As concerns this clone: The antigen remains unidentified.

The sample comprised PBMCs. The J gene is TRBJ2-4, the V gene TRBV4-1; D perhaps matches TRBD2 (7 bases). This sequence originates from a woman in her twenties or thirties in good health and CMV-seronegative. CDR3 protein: CASSSGGPAKNIQYF. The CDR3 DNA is TGCGCCAGCAGTTCGGGGGGCCCGGCCAAAAACATTCAGTACTTC.